This T cell receptor (beta chain) was retrieved from a study of Tregs in tolerant kidney transplant recipients. Method: immunoSEQ multiplex PCR; TCRdb's copy keeps in-frame clones and lacks some. The sample gives approximately 50,000 clones, about 90% of which show up once; approximately 16% is in the top ten. Study-wide results and caveats: Biological reproducibility was not directly addressed in this study. Some patients' samples used different primers over time, so nucleotide sequences weren't comparable.

Concerning this clone itself: The antigen is not known.

Mixed chimerism was transient after nonmyeloablative marrow transplants from related graft donors. CD4+CD25+CD127- Tregs, CD4+CD25- non-Tregs, CD4 and CD8 cells were sorted. The specimen was CD8+ T cells from blood (PBMCs), collected 24 months after the transplant. The origin of this receptor is a human patient who received a combined kidney and bone marrow transplant. Part of the T cell pool may stem from the graft donor.

CDR3 sequence (DNA): TGTGCCAGCAGTGTTTCTAGCGAAGACAATGAGCAGTTCTTC. Amino acid sequence: CASSVSSEDNEQFF. The J gene is TRBJ2-1, the V gene TRBV2, with a weak D call TRBD2 (6 bases). The CDR3 covers 14 residues. Looked up from germline, CDR1 is SNHLY and CDR2 is FYNNEI. V was shortened by 4 bases and J by 5 bases, with 12 bases between the two germline ends. Filled out from reference TRBV2 and TRBJ2-1, the complete variable domain reads EPEVTQTPSHQVTQMGQEVILRCVPISNHLYFYWYRQILGQKVEFLVSFYNNEISEKSEIFDDQFSVERPDGSNFTLKIRSTKLEDSAMYFCASSVSSEDNEQFFGPGTRLTVL.